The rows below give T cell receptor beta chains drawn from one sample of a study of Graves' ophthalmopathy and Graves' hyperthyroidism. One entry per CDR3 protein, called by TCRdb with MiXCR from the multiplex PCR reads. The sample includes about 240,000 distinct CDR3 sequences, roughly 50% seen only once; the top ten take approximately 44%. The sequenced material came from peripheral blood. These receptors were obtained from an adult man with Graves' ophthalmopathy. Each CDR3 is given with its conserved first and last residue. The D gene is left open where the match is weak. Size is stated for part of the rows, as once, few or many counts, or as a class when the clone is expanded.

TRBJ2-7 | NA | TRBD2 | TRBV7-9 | TGTGCCAGCAGCTTAGCAGGCGGGAGGGCCTTCGAGCAGTACTTC | CASSLAGGRAFEQYF
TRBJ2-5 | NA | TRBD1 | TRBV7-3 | TGTGCCAGCAGCTCCTTGGGACAGGGTAGGACCCAGTACTTC | CASSSLGQGRTQYF
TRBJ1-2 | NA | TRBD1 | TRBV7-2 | TGTGCCAGCAGCCCATCAGGGGGCGCGAACTATGGCTACACCTTC | CASSPSGGANYGYTF
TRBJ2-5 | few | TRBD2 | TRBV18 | TGTGCCAGCTCACCAGGCTTTAGGACTAGCCAAGAGACCCAGTACTTC | CASSPGFRTSQETQYF
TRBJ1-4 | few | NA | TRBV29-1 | TGCAGCGCTGGGGAGGAGGAAAAACTGTTTTTT | CSAGEEEKLFF
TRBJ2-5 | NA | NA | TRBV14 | TGTGCCAGCAGCCAAGATAAGGAATCGCCCCAGTACTTC | CASSQDKESPQYF
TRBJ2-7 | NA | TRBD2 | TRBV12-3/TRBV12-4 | TGTGCCGGCCTGCAGACGAGCGGGAGGCTATCCTACGAGCAGTACTTC | CAGLQTSGRLSYEQYF
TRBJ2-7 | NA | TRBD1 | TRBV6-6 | TGTGCCAGCAGGCGACAGGGTCAGGACGAGCAGTACTTC | CASRRQGQDEQYF
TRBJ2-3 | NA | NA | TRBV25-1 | TGTGCCAGCAGTGAATCGATGTTAGGACTAGATACGCAGTATTTT | CASSESMLGLDTQYF
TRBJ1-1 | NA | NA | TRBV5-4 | TGTGCCAGCAGCTCAGAGGGGTACGGGACTGAAGCTTTCTTT | CASSSEGYGTEAFF
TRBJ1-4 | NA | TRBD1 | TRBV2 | TGTGCCAGCACCCCGGGACAGGGTTCCGGGAGGGAAAAACTGTTTTTT | CASTPGQGSGREKLFF
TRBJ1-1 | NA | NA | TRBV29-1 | TGCAGCGTTGCTTTATGGGCAGGGGTGATGAACACTGAAGCTTTCTTT | CSVALWAGVMNTEAFF
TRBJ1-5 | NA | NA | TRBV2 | TGTGCCAGCAGTGTCTCGCTCAGGGCACTCGGGAATCAGCCCCAGCATTTT | CASSVSLRALGNQPQHF
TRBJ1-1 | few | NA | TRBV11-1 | TGTGCCAGCAGCATGCAGGGGATCAGTAACACTGAAGCTTTCTTT | CASSMQGISNTEAFF
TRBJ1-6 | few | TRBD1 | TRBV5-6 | TGTGCCAGCAGCATGGGACAGGGGGATTCACCCCTCCACTTT | CASSMGQGDSPLHF
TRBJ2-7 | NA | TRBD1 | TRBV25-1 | TGTGCCAGCAGTGACCGGGACAGGGAACACGAGCAGTACTTC | CASSDRDREHEQYF
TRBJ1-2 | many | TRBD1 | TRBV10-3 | TGTGCCATCAAGCCGACGGACAGGGCTGACGTTAACTATGGCTACACCTTC | CAIKPTDRADVNYGYTF
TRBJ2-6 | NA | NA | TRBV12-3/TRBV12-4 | TGTGCCAGCAGTTCTTGGACCTCTGGGGCCAACGTCCTGACTTTC | CASSSWTSGANVLTF
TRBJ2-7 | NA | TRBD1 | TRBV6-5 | TGTGCCAGCAGTCCGGGACAGGGTCTTACCTACGAGCAGTACTTC | CASSPGQGLTYEQYF
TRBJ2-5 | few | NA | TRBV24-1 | TGTGCCACCCAGGGACGAAGCCAAGAGACCCAGTACTTC | CATQGRSQETQYF
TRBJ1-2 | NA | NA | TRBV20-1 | TGCAGTGCTAGATTCTCGGGCAGGGACTATGGCTACACCTTC | CSARFSGRDYGYTF
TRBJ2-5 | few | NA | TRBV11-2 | TGTGCCAGCAGCAAGTACCAAGAGACCCAGTACTTC | CASSKYQETQYF
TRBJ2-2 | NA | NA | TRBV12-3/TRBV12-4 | TGTGCCAGCAGTGATATCGGGGAGCTGTTTTTT | CASSDIGELFF
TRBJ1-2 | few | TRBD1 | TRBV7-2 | TGTGCCAGCAGCTTCGGACCCGGGACAGGGGAGGGCTACACCTTC | CASSFGPGTGEGYTF
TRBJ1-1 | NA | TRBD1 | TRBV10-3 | TGTGCCATCAGTGATCTGACAGGGGGCAGTGAAGCTTTCTTT | CAISDLTGGSEAFF
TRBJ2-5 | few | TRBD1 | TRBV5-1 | TGCGCCAGCACAGGACAGGCAGAGACCCAGTACTTC | CASTGQAETQYF
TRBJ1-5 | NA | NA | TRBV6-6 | TGTGCCAGCAGTTACTCGAATATCAATCAGCCCCAGCATTTT | CASSYSNINQPQHF
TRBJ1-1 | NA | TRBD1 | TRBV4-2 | TGTGCCAGCCAGACAGGGTCGAACACTGAAGCTTTCTTT | CASQTGSNTEAFF
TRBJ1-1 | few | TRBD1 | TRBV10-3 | TGTGCCATCAGTGGCGACAGGGGTGCGGGACCGAACACTGAAGCTTTCTTT | CAISGDRGAGPNTEAFF
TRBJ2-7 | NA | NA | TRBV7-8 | TGTGCCAGCAGTGGTGATGGCGACGAGCAGTACTTC | CASSGDGDEQYF
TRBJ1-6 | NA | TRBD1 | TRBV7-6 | TGTGCCAGCAGCTTAGCCGGGACAGGGGGGGGTAATTCACCCCTCCACTTT | CASSLAGTGGGNSPLHF
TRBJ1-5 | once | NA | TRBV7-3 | TGTGCCAGCAAGGGTCGGCCGCATCAGCCCCAGCATTTT | CASKGRPHQPQHF
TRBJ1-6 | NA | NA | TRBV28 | TGTGCCAGCAGTTTACAGGGAGTACCCCTCCACTTT | CASSLQGVPLHF
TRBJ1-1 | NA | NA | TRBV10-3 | TGTGCCATCAGTGACTCATCCGGGACCACTGAAGCTTTCTTT | CAISDSSGTTEAFF
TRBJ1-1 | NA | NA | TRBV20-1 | TGCAGTGCTAGAGATATCGGGGAGGGAGAGAACACTGAAGCTTTCTTT | CSARDIGEGENTEAFF
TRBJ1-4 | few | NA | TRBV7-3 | TGTGCCAGCAGCTTCAGTTCAACTAATGAAAAACTGTTTTTT | CASSFSSTNEKLFF
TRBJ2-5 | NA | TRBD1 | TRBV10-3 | TGTGCCATCAGTGATCCAGGGGGTAGCGAGACCCAGTACTTC | CAISDPGGSETQYF
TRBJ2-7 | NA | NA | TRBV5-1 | TGCGCCAGCAGTGGGGGGGCTGACTTCTACGAGCAGTACTTC | CASSGGADFYEQYF
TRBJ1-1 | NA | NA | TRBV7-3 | TGTGCCGGCCCCTTTGGGAACACTGAAGCTTCCTTT | CAGPFGNTEASF
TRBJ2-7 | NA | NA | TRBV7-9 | TGTGCCAGCAGCTTGGGGTCGGATAGCTACGAGCAGTACTTC | CASSLGSDSYEQYF
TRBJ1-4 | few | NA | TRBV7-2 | TGTGCCAGCACCCCCAGGGGTCGCGAAAAACTGTTTTTT | CASTPRGREKLFF
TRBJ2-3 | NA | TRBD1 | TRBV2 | TGTGCCAGCAGGCAAATACAGGGGGAGGGCACAGATACGCAGTATTTT | CASRQIQGEGTDTQYF
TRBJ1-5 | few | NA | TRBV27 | TGTGCCAGCAGCCCCCTTAGCAATCAGCCCCAGCATTTT | CASSPLSNQPQHF
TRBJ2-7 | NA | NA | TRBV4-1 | TGCGCCAGCAGCCCCGGCAACTCCTACGAGCAGTACTTC | CASSPGNSYEQYF
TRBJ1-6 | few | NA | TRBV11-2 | TGTGCCAGCAGCTTCGCAGGCCTTGGGGCACCCCTCCACTTT | CASSFAGLGAPLHF